A selection of T cell receptor beta chains follows, all from one sample in a study of blood T cell repertoires in COVID-19. TCRdb's copy holds only in-frame clones and misses some; the assay was immunoSEQ multiplex PCR. The sample consists of about 140,000 clones, under 80% of them appearing once. Sequenced: peripheral blood. The receptors were gathered from a man aged 60 to 75 with acute or convalescent COVID-19. The CDR3 runs from the conserved cysteine through the conserved F or W. A D gene is named only where the DNA matches it firmly. Clone size is stated in some rows and not others, as once, few, many or a class when expanded.

v_gene,abundance,d_gene,j_gene,CDR3nt,CDR3aa
TRBV3-1/TRBV3-2,.,TRBD2,TRBJ2-2,TGTGCCAGCAGCCAACCGACTAGCGTGAACACCGGGGAGCTGTTTTTT,CASSQPTSVNTGELFF
TRBV14,.,TRBD2,TRBJ2-3,TGTGCCAGCAGCCCCCTATTGCGGGAGGGGGGCACGCAGTATTTT,CASSPLLREGGTQYF
TRBV19,once,TRBD2,TRBJ2-1,TGTGCCAGTAGGACGACTAGCGGGCCCTACAATGAGCAGTTCTTC,CASRTTSGPYNEQFF
TRBV6-5,.,.,TRBJ2-4,TGTGCCAGCAGTTACGGCAGCGGAAGAAAAAACATTCAGTACTTC,CASSYGSGRKNIQYF
TRBV5-1,.,TRBD1,TRBJ2-1,TGCGCCAGCAGCGTCGAGGGACAGAACAATGAGCAGTTCTTC,CASSVEGQNNEQFF
TRBV23-1,.,.,TRBJ1-3,TGCGCCAGCAGTCAAGGAAGGACAACACCAAACACCATATATTTT,CASSQGRTTPNTIYF
TRBV7-8,.,TRBD1,TRBJ1-1,TGTGCCAGCAGCCCGGGACAGGGGGGATGGATGAACACTGAAGCTTTCTTT,CASSPGQGGWMNTEAFF
TRBV5-1,once,TRBD1,TRBJ2-7,TGCGCCAGCAGCTCTTCCGGACAGGGGGCGCATCGGGAGCAGTACTTC,CASSSSGQGAHREQYF
TRBV9,.,.,TRBJ1-2,TGTGCCAGCAGCGGTACAGGGAACTATGGCTACACCTTC,CASSGTGNYGYTF
TRBV7-9,few,.,TRBJ2-7,TGTGCCAGCAGCTCCACTAATGGGGGCCCTCAGTACTTC,CASSSTNGGPQYF
TRBV28,.,.,TRBJ2-7,TGTGCCAGCAGTTTAAGTCGGGAGCAGTACTTC,CASSLSREQYF
TRBV7-8,.,.,TRBJ1-6,TGTGCCAGCAGCCCGTGGGGAGGGGGCTCCTATAATTCACCCCTCCACTTT,CASSPWGGGSYNSPLHF
TRBV28,.,TRBD2,TRBJ2-7,TGTGCCAGCAGTATCGCGGGGGGAGGGAAAGAGCAGTACTTC,CASSIAGGGKEQYF
TRBV28,.,.,TRBJ2-6,TGTGCCAGCAGCCCGCCGGCTGGGGCCAACGTCCTGACTTTC,CASSPPAGANVLTF
TRBV18,.,.,TRBJ1-4,TGTGCCAGCTCACCAAGATCGAGAACAACTAATGAAAAACTGTTTTTT,CASSPRSRTTNEKLFF
TRBV5-1,once,TRBD2,TRBJ2-1,TGCGCCAGCAGCTTAAGAAGCGGGAGGGCCTTCAATGAGCAGTTCTTC,CASSLRSGRAFNEQFF
TRBV11-3,once,TRBD1,TRBJ2-1,TGTGCCAGCAGCTTAGGACAGGGGAGGTACAATGAGCAGTTCTTC,CASSLGQGRYNEQFF
TRBV18,.,TRBD2,TRBJ2-2,TGTGCCAGCTCACCTATCGGGACTAGCGGAACCACCGGGGAGCTGTTTTTT,CASSPIGTSGTTGELFF
TRBV19,.,.,TRBJ2-7,TGTGCCAGTAGTAAACGAAAGGGGCCGCCTCCCTACGAGCAGTACTTC,CASSKRKGPPPYEQYF
TRBV3-1/TRBV3-2,once,TRBD2,TRBJ2-5,TGTGCCAGCACCCCAGGTGGGACTAGCGGGAGGGGCGACGAGACCCAGTACTTC,CASTPGGTSGRGDETQYF
TRBV5-5,once,TRBD2,TRBJ2-7,TGTGCCAGCAGCTTGGGGGAGGGCTATATCTACGAGCAGTACTTC,CASSLGEGYIYEQYF
TRBV10-3,.,.,TRBJ1-1,TGTGCCATCAAAGGGGTCGGGACTGAAGCTTTCTTT,CAIKGVGTEAFF
TRBV18,.,.,TRBJ1-4,TGTGCCAGCTCAACTCGGGTCGACGAAAAACTGTTTTTT,CASSTRVDEKLFF
TRBV15,few,.,TRBJ2-1,TGTGCCACCAGCGTAGCCCCCCGGCATGAGCAGTTCTTC,CATSVAPRHEQFF
TRBV3-1/TRBV3-2,medium-sized,.,TRBJ2-7,TGTGCCAGCAGCCAACGGCGACAGGTGGGGTCCTACGAGCAGTACTTC,CASSQRRQVGSYEQYF
TRBV7-2,.,TRBD1,TRBJ2-7,TGTGCCAGCAGCTTGAGGGGGCGAAGCGACGAGCAGTACTTC,CASSLRGRSDEQYF
TRBV15,.,TRBD1,TRBJ2-1,TGTGCCACCAGCAGGGGTGGACAGGGTTCAAATGAGCAGTTCTTC,CATSRGGQGSNEQFF
TRBV3-1/TRBV3-2,.,.,TRBJ2-7,TGTGCCAGCAGCCAAAGCAGGGGCTCCTACGAGCAGTACTTC,CASSQSRGSYEQYF
TRBV10-3,many,.,TRBJ2-1,TGTGCCATCAGTGAGGCCGGAAACAGGCGGAATGAGCAGTTCTTC,CAISEAGNRRNEQFF